Described below is a single T cell receptor beta chain sequence and its context. Its antigen is currently unknown. Generated by immunoSEQ multiplex PCR, the TCRdb table keeps only in-frame clones and is missing some. The data contain fewer than 70,000 clones, about 96% of them singletons. The entry originates in a study of cytomegalovirus exposure and HLA in healthy donors. Study observations and caveats: Clusters of TCRs from the first cohort tended to co-occur in the roughly 120 validation repertoires (as a later analysis found). Under in vitro conditions, a few CMV-associated chains were confirmed as specific for CMV antigens. According to the study, roughly 160 TCR beta chains were cytomegalovirus-associated. Most TCR sequences were uncommon, yet certain public TCRs appeared in many donors.

Germline trimming cut 0 bases from V and 4 bases from J; bases unmatched to any gene: 7. This CDR3 is built from 16 residues. From germline, CDR1 is LNHNV and CDR2 YYDKDF (reference sequence). This clonotype was obtained from a young man in good health and CMV-seronegative. Material: PBMCs. The chain combines TRBV15 with TRBJ1-1, with 8 bases fitting TRBD1. The CDR3 coding sequence is TGTGCCACCAGCAGAGATCGAGGACAGGGTCGCACTGAAGCTTTCTTT. Its translation: CATSRDRGQGRTEAFF.